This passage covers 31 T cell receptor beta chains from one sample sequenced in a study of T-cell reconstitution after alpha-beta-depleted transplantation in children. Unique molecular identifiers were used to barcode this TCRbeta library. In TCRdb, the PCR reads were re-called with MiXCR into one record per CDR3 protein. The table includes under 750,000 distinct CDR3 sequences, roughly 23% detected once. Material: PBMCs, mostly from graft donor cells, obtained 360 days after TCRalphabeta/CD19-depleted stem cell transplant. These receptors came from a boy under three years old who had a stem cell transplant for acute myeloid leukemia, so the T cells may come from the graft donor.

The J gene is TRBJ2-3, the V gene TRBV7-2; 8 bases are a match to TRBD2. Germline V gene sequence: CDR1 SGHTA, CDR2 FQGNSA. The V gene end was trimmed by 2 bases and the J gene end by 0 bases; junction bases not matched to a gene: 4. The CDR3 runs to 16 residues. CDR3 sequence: CASSLSPSGSTDTQYF. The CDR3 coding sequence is TGTGCCAGCAGCTTATCGCCTAGCGGGAGCACAGATACGCAGTATTTT.

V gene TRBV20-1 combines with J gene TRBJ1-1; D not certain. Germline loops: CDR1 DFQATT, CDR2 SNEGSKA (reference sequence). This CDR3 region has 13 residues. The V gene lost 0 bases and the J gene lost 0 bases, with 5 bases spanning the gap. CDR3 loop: CSARDTLNTEAFF. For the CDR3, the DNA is TGCAGTGCTAGAGATACACTGAACACTGAAGCTTTCTTT.

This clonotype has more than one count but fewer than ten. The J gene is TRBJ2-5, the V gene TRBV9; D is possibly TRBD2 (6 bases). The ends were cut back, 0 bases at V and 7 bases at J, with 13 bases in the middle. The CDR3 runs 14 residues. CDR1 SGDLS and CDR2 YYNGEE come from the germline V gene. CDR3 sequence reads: CASSVELDGGTQYF. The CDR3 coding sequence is TGTGCCAGCAGCGTAGAGCTGGACGGGGGGACCCAGTACTTC.

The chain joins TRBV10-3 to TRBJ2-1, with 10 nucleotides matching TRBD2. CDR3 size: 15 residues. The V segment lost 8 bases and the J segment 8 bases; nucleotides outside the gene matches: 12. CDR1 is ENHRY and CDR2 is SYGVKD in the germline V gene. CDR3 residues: CAIRSGAGGSDEQFF. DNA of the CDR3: TGTGCCATCCGTTCGGGAGCGGGGGGGAGCGATGAGCAGTTCTTC.

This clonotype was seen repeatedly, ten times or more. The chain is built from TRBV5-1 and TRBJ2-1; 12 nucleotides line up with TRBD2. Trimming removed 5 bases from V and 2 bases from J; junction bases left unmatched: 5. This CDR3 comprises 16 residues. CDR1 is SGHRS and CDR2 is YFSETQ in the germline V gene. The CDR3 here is CASSPLAGGPYNEQFF. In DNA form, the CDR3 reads TGCGCCAGCAGTCCTCTAGCGGGGGGGCCCTACAATGAGCAGTTCTTC.

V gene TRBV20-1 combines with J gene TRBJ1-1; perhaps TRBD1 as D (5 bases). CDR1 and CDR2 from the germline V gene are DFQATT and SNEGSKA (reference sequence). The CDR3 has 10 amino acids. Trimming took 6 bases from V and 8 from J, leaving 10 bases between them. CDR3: CSALGTEAFF. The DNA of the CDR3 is TGCAGTGCCCTGGGGACGGAAGCTTTCTTT.

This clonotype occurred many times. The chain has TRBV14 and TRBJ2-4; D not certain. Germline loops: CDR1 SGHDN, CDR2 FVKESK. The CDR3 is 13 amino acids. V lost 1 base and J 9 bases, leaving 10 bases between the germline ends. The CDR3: CASSQVAMTIQYF. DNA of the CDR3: TGTGCCAGCAGCCAAGTTGCTATGACCATTCAGTACTTC.

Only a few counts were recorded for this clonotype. CDR3 DNA sequence: TGTGCCAGCAGCCCGTACGTCGGTCAGAGCTTACAGAATGAGCAGTTCTTC. It codes for CASSPYVGQSLQNEQFF. The V and J genes are TRBV5-6 and TRBJ2-1; the D is unclear. The V end was cut by 4 bases, the J end by 7 bases, with 24 bases between. The CDR3 is 17 residues long. Per germline, CDR1 SGHDT and CDR2 YYEEEE.

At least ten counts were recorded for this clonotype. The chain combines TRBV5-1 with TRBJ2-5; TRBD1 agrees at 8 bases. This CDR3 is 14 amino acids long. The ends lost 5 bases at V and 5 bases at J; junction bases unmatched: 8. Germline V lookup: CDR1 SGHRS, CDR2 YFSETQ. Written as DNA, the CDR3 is TGCGCCAGCAGGCTGGCAGGGGGCAGGGAGACCCAGTACTTC. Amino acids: CASRLAGGRETQYF.

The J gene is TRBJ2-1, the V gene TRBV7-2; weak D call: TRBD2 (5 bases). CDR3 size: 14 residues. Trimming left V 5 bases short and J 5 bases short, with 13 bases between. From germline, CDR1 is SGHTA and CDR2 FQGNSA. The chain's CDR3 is CASSGLARHNEQFF. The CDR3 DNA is TGTGCCAGCAGCGGGCTAGCAAGGCACAATGAGCAGTTCTTC.

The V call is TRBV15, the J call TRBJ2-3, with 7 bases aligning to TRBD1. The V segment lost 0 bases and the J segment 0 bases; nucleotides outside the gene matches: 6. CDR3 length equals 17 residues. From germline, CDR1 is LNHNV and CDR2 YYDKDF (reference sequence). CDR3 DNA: TGTGCCACCAGCAGAGATCTCACAGGGGCGAGCACAGATACGCAGTATTTT. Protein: CATSRDLTGASTDTQYF.

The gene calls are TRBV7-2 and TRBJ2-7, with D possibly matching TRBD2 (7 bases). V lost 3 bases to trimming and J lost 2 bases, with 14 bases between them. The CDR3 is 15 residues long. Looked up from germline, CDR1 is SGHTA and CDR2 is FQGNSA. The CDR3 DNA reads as TGTGCCAGCAGCTTGGGGGGGCAGCTGACCTACGAGCAGTACTTC. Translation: CASSLGGQLTYEQYF.

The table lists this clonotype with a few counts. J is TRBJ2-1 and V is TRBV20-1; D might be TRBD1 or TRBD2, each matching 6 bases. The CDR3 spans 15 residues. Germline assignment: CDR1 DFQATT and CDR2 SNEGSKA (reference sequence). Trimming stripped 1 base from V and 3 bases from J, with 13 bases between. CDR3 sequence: CSARGPGAIYNEQFF. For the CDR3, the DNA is TGCAGTGCTAGAGGTCCGGGGGCTATCTACAATGAGCAGTTCTTC.

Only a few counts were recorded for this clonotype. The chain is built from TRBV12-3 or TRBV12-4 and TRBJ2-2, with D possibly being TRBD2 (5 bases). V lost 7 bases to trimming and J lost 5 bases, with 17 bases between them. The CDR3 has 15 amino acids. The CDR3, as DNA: TGTGCCAGCACCTTTACGGGGTCGGGAACCGGGGAGCTGTTTTTT. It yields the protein CASTFTGSGTGELFF.

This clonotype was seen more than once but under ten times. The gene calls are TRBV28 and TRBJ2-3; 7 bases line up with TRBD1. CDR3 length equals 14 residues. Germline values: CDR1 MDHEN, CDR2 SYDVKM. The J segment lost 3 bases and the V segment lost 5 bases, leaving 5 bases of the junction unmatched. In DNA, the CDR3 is TGTGCCAGCAGTGAAAGGACAGGAACAGATACGCAGTATTTT. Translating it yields CASSERTGTDTQYF.

The CDR3 nucleotides read TGTGCCAGCAGTTCCCGGACTAGTTGGGAGACCCAGTACTTC. This gives the protein CASSSRTSWETQYF. This chain links TRBV27 with TRBJ2-5; 7 bases map to TRBD2. This CDR3 comprises 14 residues. Unmatched junction bases numbered 7, after V lost 4 bases and J lost 5 bases. From germline, CDR1 is MNHEY and CDR2 SMNVEV (reference sequence).

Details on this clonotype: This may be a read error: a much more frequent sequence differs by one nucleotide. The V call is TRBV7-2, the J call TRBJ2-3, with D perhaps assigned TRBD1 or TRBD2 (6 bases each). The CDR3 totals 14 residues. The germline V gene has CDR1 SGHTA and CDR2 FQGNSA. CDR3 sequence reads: CASSSQRGPDMQYF. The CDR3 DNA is TGTGCCAGCAGCTCCCAACGGGGGCCGGATATGCAGTATTTT.

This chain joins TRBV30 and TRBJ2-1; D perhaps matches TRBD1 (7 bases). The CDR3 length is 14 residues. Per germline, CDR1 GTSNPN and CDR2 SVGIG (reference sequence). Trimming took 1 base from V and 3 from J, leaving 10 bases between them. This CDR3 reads CAWSGQGGYNEQFF. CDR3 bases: TGTGCCTGGAGTGGACAGGGAGGCTACAATGAGCAGTTCTTC.

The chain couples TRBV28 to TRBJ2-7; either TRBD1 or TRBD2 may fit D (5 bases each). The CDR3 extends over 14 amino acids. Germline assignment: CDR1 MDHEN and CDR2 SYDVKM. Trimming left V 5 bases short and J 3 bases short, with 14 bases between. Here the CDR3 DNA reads TGTGCCAGCAGTAACCGGGACGGCAACTACGAGCAGTACGTC. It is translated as CASSNRDGNYEQYV.

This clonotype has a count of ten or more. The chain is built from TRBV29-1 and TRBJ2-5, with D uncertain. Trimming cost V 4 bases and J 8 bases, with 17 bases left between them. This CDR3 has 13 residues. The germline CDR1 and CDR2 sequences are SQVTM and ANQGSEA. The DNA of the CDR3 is TGCAGCGTTGTTGAAGCGCTACCCCAAACCCAGTACTTC. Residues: CSVVEALPQTQYF.

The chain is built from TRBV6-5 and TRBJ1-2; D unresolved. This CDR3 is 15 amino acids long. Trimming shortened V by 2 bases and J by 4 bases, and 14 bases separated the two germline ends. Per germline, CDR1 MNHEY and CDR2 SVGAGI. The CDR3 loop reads CASSYGGRNSYGYTF. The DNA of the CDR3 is TGTGCCAGCAGTTACGGCGGCAGGAACTCCTATGGCTACACCTTC.

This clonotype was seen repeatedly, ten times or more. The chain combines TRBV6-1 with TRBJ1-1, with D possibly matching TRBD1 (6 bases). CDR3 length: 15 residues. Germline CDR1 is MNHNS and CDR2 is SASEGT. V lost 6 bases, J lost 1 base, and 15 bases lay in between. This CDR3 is CASREEGTSNTEAFF. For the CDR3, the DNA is TGTGCCAGCAGGGAGGAGGGGACATCGAACACTGAAGCTTTCTTT.

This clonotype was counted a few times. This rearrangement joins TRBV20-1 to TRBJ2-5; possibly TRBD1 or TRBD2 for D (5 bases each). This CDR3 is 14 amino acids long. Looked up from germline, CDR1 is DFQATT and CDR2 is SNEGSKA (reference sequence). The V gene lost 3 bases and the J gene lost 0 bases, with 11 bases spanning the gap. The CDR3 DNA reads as TGCAGTGCTAGCCTCCGGGGCTACCAAGAGACCCAGTACTTC. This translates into CSASLRGYQETQYF.

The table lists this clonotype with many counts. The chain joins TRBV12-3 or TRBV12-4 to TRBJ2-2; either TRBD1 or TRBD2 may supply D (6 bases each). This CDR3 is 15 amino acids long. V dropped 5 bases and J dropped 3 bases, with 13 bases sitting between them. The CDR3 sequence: CASSPRGLYTGELFF. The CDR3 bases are TGTGCCAGCAGTCCCCGGGGGCTCTACACCGGGGAGCTGTTTTTT.

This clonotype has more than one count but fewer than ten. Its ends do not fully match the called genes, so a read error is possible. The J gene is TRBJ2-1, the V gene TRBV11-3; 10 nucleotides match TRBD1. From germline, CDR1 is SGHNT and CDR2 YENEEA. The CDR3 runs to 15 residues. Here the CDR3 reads CASCFRDRGSNEQFF. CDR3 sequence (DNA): TGTGCCAGCTGCTTCCGGGACAGGGGCTCCAATGAGCAGTTCTTC.

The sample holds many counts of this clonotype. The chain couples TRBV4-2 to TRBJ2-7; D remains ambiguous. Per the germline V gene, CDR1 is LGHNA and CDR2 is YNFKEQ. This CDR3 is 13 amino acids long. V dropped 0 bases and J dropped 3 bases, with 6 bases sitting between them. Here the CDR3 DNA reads TGTGCCAGCAGCCAAGAAAGGATCTACGAGCAGTACTTC. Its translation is CASSQERIYEQYF.

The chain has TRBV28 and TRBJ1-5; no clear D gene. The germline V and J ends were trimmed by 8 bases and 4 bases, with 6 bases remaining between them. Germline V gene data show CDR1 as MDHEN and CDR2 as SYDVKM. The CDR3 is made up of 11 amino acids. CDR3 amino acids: CASRSNQPQHF. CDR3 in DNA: TGTGCCAGCCGGAGTAATCAGCCCCAGCATTTT.

CDR3 coding DNA: TGCGCCAGCAGCCGTACAGGGGCAACTAATGAAAAACTGTTTTTT. Translating it yields CASSRTGATNEKLFF. The genes are TRBV5-1 and TRBJ1-4; 7 nucleotides agree with TRBD1. The CDR3 consists of 15 residues. Unmatched junction bases numbered 3, after V lost 4 bases and J lost 0 bases. Germline CDR1 reads SGHRS; CDR2 reads YFSETQ. Supplemented by reference TRBV5-1 and TRBJ1-4, the full variable domain reads KAGVTQTPRYLIKTRGQQVTLSCSPISGHRSVSWYQQTPGQGLQFLFEYFSETQRNKGNFPGRFSGRQFSNSRSEMNVSTLELGDSALYLCASSRTGATNEKLFFGSGTQLSVL.

The DNA of the CDR3 is TGCGCCACCACCCGGGGACAGGGGCCCGGGGAGCTGTTTTTT. Its protein product is CATTRGQGPGELFF. This chain links TRBV5-1 with TRBJ2-2, with 10 bases matching TRBD1. This CDR3 spans 14 amino acids. With 9 bases clipped from V and 6 bases from J, the junction kept 8 bases outside the gene matches. Germline loops: CDR1 SGHRS, CDR2 YFSETQ.

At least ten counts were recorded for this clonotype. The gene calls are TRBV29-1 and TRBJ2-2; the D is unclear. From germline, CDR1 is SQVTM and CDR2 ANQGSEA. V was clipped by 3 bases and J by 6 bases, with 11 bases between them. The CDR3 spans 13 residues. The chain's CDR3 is CSVEAFSPGELFF. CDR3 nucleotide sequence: TGCAGCGTTGAGGCCTTTTCACCCGGGGAGCTGTTTTTT.

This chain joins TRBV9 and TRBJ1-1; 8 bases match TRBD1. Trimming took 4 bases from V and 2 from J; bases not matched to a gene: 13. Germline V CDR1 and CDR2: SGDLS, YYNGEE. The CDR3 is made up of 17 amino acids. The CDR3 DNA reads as TGTGCCAGCAGCCCGAGGGGGGACAGGACCGGAAACACTGAAGCTTTCTTT. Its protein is CASSPRGDRTGNTEAFF.